This T cell receptor beta chain was captured by sequencing in a study of CD8 T cell repertoires and HIV-1 epitope variants. Study-wide background: Enriched T cells were co-cultured with equal autologous T cell-negative cells.

A word on this clone: The antigen remains unidentified.

Regarding the study as a whole: Beta chains alone show antigen proliferation, not cytokine profile or function. Nine antigen-specific TCR beta clonotypes were found; five or six seemed cross-reactive to variants.

Germline CDR1 KGHSH, CDR2 LQKENI. The CDR3 runs 15 residues. The trim removed 3 bases at V and 1 base at J, leaving 1 base unmatched. Using immunoSEQ multiplex PCR, the repertoire was profiled, and TCRdb retains in-frame clones only, with some absent. In the table there are 90,000 or so clones, around 67% of which are singletons. The chain carries TRBV18 and TRBJ2-3, with 10 bases fitting TRBD2. Sequencing input: uncultured baseline CD8+ T cells from peripheral blood mononuclear cells (PBMCs). The source is a male donor with HIV. The CDR3 sequence is CASSPGTSGTDTQYF. As DNA, the CDR3 is TGTGCCAGCTCACCCGGGACTAGCGGCACAGATACGCAGTATTTT.